The subject of this entry is one TCR beta chain. The antigen it binds to is not known. It has no much larger one-base neighbor in the sample; base qualities were not kept. The entry originates in a study of cytomegalovirus exposure and HLA in healthy donors (dated by TCRdb to the late 2010s). Regarding the complete study: In an earlier analysis of approximately 500 of the donors, approximately 260 Gb of sequence data and 100 million or so unique TCR beta sequences from 150 million to 200 million T cells were reported. An early release that covered some 630 HLA-typed donors contained approximately 300 gigabases of sequencing data and tens of millions of unique TCR sequences. The genetic ancestry cluster associated with self-reported Caucasian donors included approximately 85% of the 398 genotyped donors. The study aimed to test whether cataloging public T cell receptors could reveal signatures of past pathogen exposure. The study profiled the T cell repertoires of 500 to 800 subjects by immunosequencing and related them to cytomegalovirus serostatus. Along with the approximately 620-subject first cohort, a separate validation cohort of over 90 different subjects was used. The study combined high-throughput TCR immunosequencing, statistical association of individual TCRs with disease status, and machine learning to predict cytomegalovirus infection status. In a later analysis, previously published TCR beta repertoires from about 670 donors were re-analyzed and high-resolution HLA genotyping was added so that TCR occurrence patterns could be studied. Rather than drawing on any new phenotypic data, the later analysis identified candidate immune exposures from TCR beta sequences and the way those sequences occurred across donors. In an earlier analysis of around 540 of the donors, high-throughput TCR beta sequencing was used to judge whether each TCR beta V gene segment behaved as functional or pseudogenic. Donor age, sex, ethnicity and CMV serostatus were compiled together with the repertoire data. A later genetic analysis used genome-wide SNP genotypes for about three fifths of the 666 donors, treating that subset as a discovery cohort. All discovery cohort repertoires had been generated using a single sequencing platform. Both class I and class II loci were covered by HLA typing, at four-digit resolution. Typing coverage differed by locus: A, B, C, DRB1 and DQB1 were typed in about 629-630 donors, DQA1 in approximately 520, DPA1 in 600 to 610, and DPB1 in around 440. Four to six DR-DQ haplotypes were handled as single units for association and clustering, since linkage in the cohort was strong. Across some 400 genotyped donors of the cohort, an average of approximately 240,000 unique TCR beta nucleotide sequences per donor were sequenced, and roughly 20% of those sequences were non-productive.

Receptor amplification or capture employed the immunoSEQ multiplex PCR assay. A mixture of 60 forward primers for TCR Vbeta segments and 13 reverse primers for TCR Jbeta segments was used in the multiplex PCR. The CDR3 region of rearranged TCR beta genes was amplified from genomic DNA by a multiplex PCR assay. Amplified TCR beta libraries were sequenced as 87-base-pair reads on the Illumina HiSeq System. The study's own analysis went as follows. A later analysis counted approximately 74 million unique TCR beta chains across the approximately 700 repertoires, and approximately 11 million of these chains were shared by at least two donors. A nearest-neighbor algorithm error-corrected the raw reads and collapsed the reads into unique sequences, merging closely related sequences to remove PCR and sequencing errors. CDR3 sequences were aligned to IMGT reference sequences to assign V, D and J gene segments. For a sequence to be retained, a match of at least six nucleotides to both a V gene segment and a J gene segment was required. Rearrangements were called productive when the CDR3 lacked stop codons and stayed in frame with V and J; all others were non-productive. Following IMGT convention, CDR3 was defined as the stretch from the second conserved V-encoded cysteine to the conserved J-encoded phenylalanine. In an earlier analysis of roughly 610 of the donors, sequences lacking an unambiguous match to a single V gene segment were excluded. In an earlier analysis of around 590 of the donors, a V segment was called functional when productive rearrangements were above 56.7%, and segregating when the standard deviation between donors exceeded 5%. A statistical classification framework was built to diagnose cytomegalovirus status from the catalog of TCR beta chain sequences. In a later analysis, TCR nucleotide sequences were compared against IMGT/GENE-DB human TR gene sequences so that V and J genes could be assigned. A later analysis assigned CDR3 sequences and most-parsimonious VDJ recombination scenarios with the TCRdist pipeline. A later analysis defined each TCR beta chain by its CDR3 amino acid sequence plus V-gene family, and excluded reads lacking a unique V-gene family. As a way to deal with suspected cross-contamination and a sequencing artifact, a later analysis dropped 640 or so nucleotide sequences that were highly shared and had low generation probability. For each public chain, a later analysis derived a clonal expansion index from normalized ranks of inferred template counts within each repertoire. In a later analysis, generation probabilities were computed with a VDJ recombination model fitted to out-of-frame rearrangements, and the resulting probabilities were checked against IGoR. Hypergeometric tests were used in a later analysis to score TCR-TCR, TCR-HLA and TCR-CMV co-occurrence, with a repertoire-size bias correction applied to the TCR pairs. To estimate false discovery rates, a later analysis permuted the HLA or CMV assignments 20 times. In a later analysis, co-occurring TCRs were grouped using DBSCAN, with TCRdist sequence similarity added in when clustering inside HLA-allele-positive subsets. For co-occurrence clustering, repertoires with fewer than 30,000 or more than 120,000 public chains were excluded, along with a handful of repertoires with anomalous nucleotide sharing. Imported from immuneACCESS, the table was reduced by TCRdb to in-frame sequences with V and J called. These copies leave out some clones; in studies compared against another copy, an unresolved V gene accounts for under half, and the cause of the remainder is not known. Clonal size and the V and J genes are those of that table, whereas D and trimming came from the DNA. In all, the sample holds roughly 200,000 clones, and roughly 80% of those were seen once. The leading ten clones occupy less than 2% of the sample.

What the research found in general, with its limitations: The classifier was reported to diagnose cytomegalovirus status with high specificity and sensitivity in both the original cohort and the validation cohort. The study gave a list of roughly 150 TCR beta chains associated with cytomegalovirus. In vitro tests confirmed that a few of the cytomegalovirus-associated TCR beta chains recognize cytomegalovirus antigens. A later analysis reported that several top co-occurrence clusters appeared linked to parvovirus B19, influenza, CMV and Epstein-Barr virus. Because the 87-base-pair reads could not distinguish some IMGT-functional V segments, including TRBV6-2 and TRBV6-3, those segments were excluded. In a later analysis, the rate of TCR association differed among HLA loci, with DRB1 alleles having the most associated TCRs and HLA-C alleles having the fewest. Linkage disequilibrium might explain the correlated functional status among segregating V segments, but an unknown experimental factor could not be ruled out. Sequencing depth was assumed to be roughly uniform across donors in the presence/absence analyses, though that assumption may not hold. A group of highly shared sequence variants was considered likely to be a technical artifact of the sequencing pipeline. In a later genetic analysis, fewer N-insertions in productive TCRs were reported among donors in an Asian-associated ancestry cluster than the roughly 700-donor mean. When HLA alleles, especially DR and DQ, strongly co-occurred, attributing TCR associations to individual alleles was difficult. The only immune exposure information available for the cohort was CMV serostatus. Because counts were too low, roughly 17 rarely observed V segments, including chromosome 9 orphons, were left out of the earlier analysis of approximately 500 of the donors. The authors suggested that the approach could potentially be generalized to other disease states and immunological phenotypes. V-gene and J-gene trimming of TCR beta chains was associated with a missense DCLRE1C variant in a later genetic analysis, and the association was replicated in an independent cohort. Compared with equally common non-associated chains, HLA-associated TCR beta chains in a later analysis were more clonally expanded and had lower generation probabilities. A later analysis found that most CMV-associated TCR beta chains appeared HLA-restricted, with HLA associations seemingly driven largely by CMV exposure. Because HLA typing was unavailable for some donors at each locus, only the typed subset was used in association tests. An earlier analysis of 450 to 750 of the donors showed that most TCR beta V segments appeared in productive rearrangements either about 87% or about 30% of the time, which broadly matched IMGT annotations. While some public TCRs were present in many individuals, most TCR sequences turned up only very rarely across donors. In a later analysis, 16,951 TCR beta sequences were associated with specific HLA alleles at a false discovery rate of 0.05. In this cohort, only TCR beta chains were sequenced, and detectable features were limited by the absence of alpha or paired-chain data. A further reported finding was that TCR beta sequences accurately predicted the HLA-A and HLA-B alleles for most subjects in the first cohort.

In total, 600 or so healthy bone marrow donors made up the cohort. All cohort members were sampled while nominally healthy, although unrecorded immune exposures were likely present. The donor was CMV seronegative and was included in the group of about 350 seronegative cohort members. A peripheral blood sample was collected from each donor, and TCR beta sequencing was performed on peripheral blood mononuclear cells. The Qiagen DNeasy Blood Extraction Kit was used to extract genomic DNA from the blood cell samples. V ends up 5 bases short and J 5 bases short, with an unmatched junction base count of 14. According to the germline V gene (reference sequence), CDR1 reads GTSNPN and CDR2 reads SVGIG. The cysteine opens and the phenylalanine closes a CDR3 of 17 amino acids. CDR3 DNA only is kept here, 51 bases in frame from base 1.

The TCR comes from a man over 45 in good health and CMV-seronegative. Input material: PBMCs. The chain is assembled from TRBV30 and TRBJ2-3; 12 middle bases align to TRBD2. The CDR3 region has the sequence CAWSLSSSGRAGDTQYF. DNA sequence: TGTGCCTGGTCGTTGTCCTCTAGCGGGAGGGCCGGAGATACGCAGTATTTT.